These 7 T cell receptor beta chains were all obtained from the same sample, sequenced in a study of blood T cells in healthy people across ages (dated by TCRdb to the mid-2010s). Receptor libraries were prepared by 5' RACE. A second PCR of roughly 6 to 12 cycles was run with a J-beta primer mix and a sample-barcoded 5' primer. The public reads were quality trimmed at Q25 with fastp and then assembled into clones with MiXCR by TCRdb, keeping productive beta chains. Merged by CDR3 protein, the rows form single entries marked with the most common genes and DNA. This sample comprises around 1,900,000 distinct CDR3 sequences, roughly two fifths of them detected only once. The top ten clonotypes cover roughly 23% of the sample. Sequencing input: blood. The receptors derive from a human donor in good health.

V gene TRBV4-3 combines with J gene TRBJ1-2, with D unresolved. The CDR3 is made up of 13 amino acids. The V end lost 0 bases, the J end lost 8 bases, and 10 bases lay between the germline ends. Germline V gene lookup returns CDR1 LGHNA and CDR2 YSLEER. The CDR3: CASSQEIGGGYTF. In DNA form, the CDR3 reads TGCGCCAGCAGCCAAGAAATAGGCGGGGGCTACACCTTC.

This clonotype was seen a handful of times. The J gene is TRBJ2-7, the V gene TRBV24-1; no clear D gene. V dropped 5 bases and J dropped 7 bases, with 11 bases sitting between them. The CDR3 has 12 amino acids. Germline V gene lookup returns CDR1 KGHDR and CDR2 SFDVKD. This chain's CDR3 is CATSGASREQYF. The CDR3 DNA sequence: TGTGCCACCAGTGGAGCATCGCGGGAGCAGTACTTC.

The rearrangement links TRBV4-3 to TRBJ1-4, with D hard to call. The V and J ends lost 2 bases and 5 bases respectively, with 21 bases between them. The CDR3 loop spans 18 amino acids. Germline-derived CDR1 and CDR2 are LGHNA and YSLEER. DNA of the CDR3: TGCGCCAGCAGCCAATTTACCCCGGGCCCGGGCTGGAATGAAAAACTGTTTTTT. It specifies CASSQFTPGPGWNEKLFF.

The chain has TRBV2 and TRBJ2-3, with 11 bases aligning to TRBD2. From germline, CDR1 is SNHLY and CDR2 FYNNEI. V gave up 3 bases and J gave up 5 bases; unmatched junction bases: 4. There are 15 residues in the CDR3. For the CDR3, the DNA is TGTGCCAGCAGTGACATAGCGGGGGGGAGAGATACGCAGTATTTT. It encodes CASSDIAGGRDTQYF.

The chain uses TRBV10-3 and TRBJ1-5, with D possibly matching TRBD1 (5 bases). Looked up from germline, CDR1 is ENHRY and CDR2 is SYGVKD. Trimming left V 4 bases short and J 5 bases short, with 9 bases between. The CDR3 totals 13 residues. This CDR3 reads CAISAGTYQPQHF. DNA of the CDR3: TGTGCCATCAGTGCAGGGACTTATCAGCCCCAGCATTTT.

The chain carries TRBV2 and TRBJ2-7; D gene unclear. Trimming took off 6 bases at V and 0 bases at J, with 9 bases between the two ends. Germline V gene lookup returns CDR1 SNHLY and CDR2 FYNNEI. The CDR3 sequence is 13 residues long. In nucleotides, the CDR3 is TGTGCCAGCAGAAAGTCAAGCTCCTACGAGCAGTACTTC. Protein sequence: CASRKSSSYEQYF.

This clonotype came up a few times. V gene TRBV4-3 combines with J gene TRBJ2-1, with 7 bases aligning to TRBD1. V lost 6 bases, J lost 5 bases, and 7 bases stayed unmatched. Per germline, CDR1 LGHNA and CDR2 YSLEER. The CDR3 has 14 residues. The CDR3 is CASRRQGSNNEQFF. The DNA of the CDR3 is TGCGCCAGCAGACGACAGGGTAGTAACAATGAGCAGTTCTTC.